This TCR beta chain stems from a study of T cell responses to AZD1222 COVID-19 vaccine. Points from the study as a whole: Dominant at 160-218 and 743-854, vaccine-associated CD4 TCRs also spanned spike. Every sample of the repertoires postdated the peak T cell response.

Clones were sequenced by immunoSEQ multiplex PCR, and TCRdb holds only the in-frame ones, with some missing. This table holds about 140,000 clones, 90% to 95% found once. Regarding this clone: Its antigen is still unknown. The junction shows a germline mismatch at one end, possibly a read error.

The CDR3 totals 12 residues. CDR1 is SGHTA and CDR2 is FQGNSA in the germline V gene. This clonotype was sampled from an adult who received the AZD1222 COVID-19 vaccine. Sequencing used peripheral blood, obtained 28 days after the second AZD1222 dose. The chain is built from TRBV7-2 and TRBJ2-7; D gene ambiguous. The CDR3 is CASSLVSFEQYF. Written as DNA, the CDR3 is TGTGCCAGCAGCTTAGTATCCTTCGAGCAGTACTTC.